Listed here is a single T cell receptor (beta chain). Its antigen is as yet unknown. V dropped 4 bases and J dropped 0 bases, with 7 bases sitting between them. Germline CDR1 and CDR2: SGHDT and YYEEEE. This CDR3 is built from 13 residues. The PCR made use of 60 Vbeta and 13 Jbeta primers. Produced via immunoSEQ multiplex PCR; TCRdb's table is partial and in-frame only. The sample records 110,000 or so clones, approximately 83% being singletons. The record originates from a study of cytomegalovirus exposure and HLA in healthy donors. Study-wide points: An observed cluster of highly shared sequence variants was recorded as a likely sequencing artifact.

The chain recombines TRBV5-6 with TRBJ1-1; no reliable D call. The specimen sequenced was PBMCs. This receptor was identified in a woman aged 18-29 years in good health and CMV-seronegative. The CDR3 is CASSPNLNTEAFF. CDR3 sequence (DNA): TGTGCCAGCAGCCCCAACTTGAACACTGAAGCTTTCTTT.